This TCR beta chain was recorded in a study of CD8+CD57+ T cells in acquired aplastic anemia. TCR beta VDJ combinations and CDR3 sequences were profiled from genomic DNA. One entry per CDR3 protein, called by TCRdb with MiXCR from the reads. The data show fewer than 250,000 distinct CDR3 sequences, about half seen once. This clonotype has more than one count but fewer than ten. The germline V and J ends were trimmed by 3 bases and 5 bases, with 25 bases remaining between them. The CDR3 sequence is 19 residues long. Germline V CDR1 and CDR2: LNHNV, YYDKDF (reference sequence). Selection for sequencing was limited to patients who had shown CD8+CD57+ cell expansion by flow cytometry.

The source is a human donor with aplastic anemia. The sample was sorted CD4+, CD8+, or CD8+CD57+ T cells (not recorded which) from PBMCs. The chain recombines TRBV15 with TRBJ1-4, with no clear D. The CDR3 loop is CATSRVAGETSVNNEKLFF. CDR3 in DNA: TGTGCCACCAGCAGGGTCGCCGGGGAGACCAGCGTAAACAATGAAAAACTGTTTTTT. Full variable domain (remainder filled in from reference TRBV15 and TRBJ1-4): DAMVIQNPRYQVTQFGKPVTLSCSQTLNHNVMYWYQQKSSQAPKLLFHYYDKDFNNEADTPDNFQSRRPNTSFCFLDIRSPGLGDTAMYLCATSRVAGETSVNNEKLFFGSGTQLSVL.